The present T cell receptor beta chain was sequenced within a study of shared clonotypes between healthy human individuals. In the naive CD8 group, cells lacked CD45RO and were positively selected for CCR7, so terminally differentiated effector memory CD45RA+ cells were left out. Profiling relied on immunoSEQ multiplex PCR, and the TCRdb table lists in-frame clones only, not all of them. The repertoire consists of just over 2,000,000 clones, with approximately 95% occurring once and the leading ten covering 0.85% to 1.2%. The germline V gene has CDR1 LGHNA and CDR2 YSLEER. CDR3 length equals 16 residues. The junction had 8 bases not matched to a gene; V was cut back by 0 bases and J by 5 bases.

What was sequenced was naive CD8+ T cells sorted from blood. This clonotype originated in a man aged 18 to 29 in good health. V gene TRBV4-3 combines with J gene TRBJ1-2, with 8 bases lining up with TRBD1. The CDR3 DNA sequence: TGCGCCAGCAGCCAAGATCAGGGACAGGTCCTGTATGGCTACACCTTC. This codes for CASSQDQGQVLYGYTF.